This is a list of T cell receptor beta chains from one sample in a study of blood T cell repertoires in COVID-19. Some clones are missing from TCRdb's copy, which holds only in-frame ones; the method was immunoSEQ multiplex PCR. The table shows about 48,000 clones, with 65% to 90% occurring only once. Sequencing used peripheral blood. The source of these receptors is a man between 35 and 55 years old with acute or convalescent COVID-19. Each CDR3 is given with its conserved first and last residue. Each record gives: J gene, D gene, V gene, CDR3 length, clone size, CDR3 protein, CDR3 DNA. The D gene is left open where the match is weak. Size is stated for part of the rows, as once, few or many counts, or as a class when the clone is expanded.

TRBJ1-1 | - | TRBV6-5 | 12 | - | CASSYSGGEAFF | TGTGCCAGCAGTTACTCCGGAGGTGAAGCTTTCTTT
TRBJ1-1 | - | TRBV4-2 | 17 | - | CASSPGAATGMNTEAFF | TGTGCCAGCAGCCCAGGCGCGGCAACAGGGATGAACACTGAAGCTTTCTTT
TRBJ1-4 | TRBD1 | TRBV11-2 | 16 | once | CASSMRTGLLNEKLFF | TGTGCCAGCAGCATGAGGACAGGGCTCTTAAATGAAAAACTGTTTTTT
TRBJ1-4 | - | TRBV9 | 15 | - | CASSVGGGYNEKLFF | TGTGCCAGCAGCGTAGGAGGGGGATATAATGAAAAACTGTTTTTT
TRBJ1-2 | - | TRBV5-5 | 13 | - | CASSGRDNYGYTF | TGTGCCAGCAGCGGGCGGGATAACTATGGCTACACCTTC
TRBJ2-1 | - | TRBV29-1 | 11 | - | CSAGSYNEQFF | TGCAGCGCCGGGAGCTACAATGAGCAGTTCTTC
TRBJ1-1 | - | TRBV24-1 | 13 | - | CATEREENTEAFF | TGTGCCACCGAGCGGGAAGAGAACACTGAAGCTTTCTTT
TRBJ1-6 | TRBD1 | TRBV19 | 14 | - | CATLAGQDNSPLHF | TGTGCCACCCTAGCAGGACAGGATAATTCACCCCTCCACTTT
TRBJ2-2 | - | TRBV27 | 16 | - | CASSFQGLTNTGELFF | TGTGCCAGCAGTTTCCAGGGACTCACAAACACCGGGGAGCTGTTTTTT
TRBJ1-4 | TRBD1 | TRBV7-8 | 15 | - | CASSARDSRYEKLFF | TGTGCCAGCAGCGCCCGGGACAGCCGTTATGAAAAACTGTTTTTT
TRBJ1-1 | - | TRBV7-9 | 13 | - | CASSLYDYTEAFF | TGTGCCAGCAGCTTATACGACTACACTGAAGCTTTCTTT
TRBJ2-3 | - | TRBV10-3 | 14 | - | CATTQAVPRDTQYF | TGTGCCACCACCCAAGCGGTTCCAAGGGATACGCAGTATTTT
TRBJ1-1 | TRBD1 | TRBV29-1 | 11 | few | CSVHRGPEAFF | TGCAGCGTGCACAGGGGGCCTGAAGCTTTCTTT
TRBJ1-1 | TRBD1 | TRBV18 | 14 | once | CASSAGQAVTEAFF | TGTGCCAGCTCAGCGGGACAGGCGGTCACTGAAGCTTTCTTT
TRBJ1-3 | TRBD1 | TRBV23-1 | 20 | - | CASSQAKVPGQTRSGNTIYF | TGCGCCAGCAGTCAAGCAAAAGTCCCGGGACAGACTCGCTCTGGAAACACCATATATTTT
TRBJ1-6 | - | TRBV6-6 | 13 | - | CASNGRADSPLHF | TGTGCCAGCAACGGCAGGGCGGATTCACCCCTCCACTTT
TRBJ2-2 | - | TRBV21-1 | 16 | - | CASSRRRVGVTGELFF | TGTGCCAGCAGCCGGCGGCGGGTAGGAGTCACCGGGGAGCTGTTTTTT